What follows are 27 T cell receptor beta chains derived from one specimen sequenced in a study of cytomegalovirus exposure and HLA in healthy donors. The PCR made use of 60 Vbeta and 13 Jbeta primers. Produced via immunoSEQ multiplex PCR; TCRdb's table is partial and in-frame only. This table holds tens of thousands of clones, roughly 80% found once. The sequencing sample was made of PBMCs. The receptors derive from a man in his late teens or twenties in good health and CMV-seronegative.

The V gene is TRBV30, the J gene TRBJ1-1; weak D call: TRBD1 (6 bases). Germline CDR1 GTSNPN, CDR2 SVGIG (reference sequence). The V gene lost 2 bases and the J gene lost 6 bases, with 22 bases spanning the gap. The CDR3 consists of 16 residues. CDR3 DNA sequence: TGTGCCTGGAGTCCCCCTCCGGCCCCAGGGGAGCCTGAAGCTTTCTTT. It is translated as CAWSPPPAPGEPEAFF.

This chain links TRBV6-1 with TRBJ2-1, with D tentatively TRBD2 (6 bases). Trimming took 6 bases from V and 8 from J, leaving 14 bases between them. CDR3 size: 13 residues. Germline CDR1 and CDR2: MNHNS and SASEGT. CDR3 region: CASSQIWEDEQFF. The CDR3 nucleotides read TGTGCCAGCAGCCAGATCTGGGAGGATGAGCAGTTCTTC.

V usage is TRBV27 and J usage is TRBJ2-6; D might be TRBD2 (5 bases). CDR1 is MNHEY and CDR2 is SMNVEV in the germline V gene (reference sequence). The CDR3 loop spans 15 amino acids. V was shortened by 3 bases and J by 0 bases, with 6 bases between the two germline ends. As DNA, the CDR3 is TGTGCCAGCAGTTTTCGGGGCTCTGGGGCCAACGTCCTGACTTTC. Residues: CASSFRGSGANVLTF.

The rearrangement links TRBV29-1 to TRBJ2-3; TRBD2 is a possible D gene (5 bases). V dropped 5 bases and J dropped 4 bases, with 19 bases sitting between them. The germline V gene encodes CDR1 SQVTM and CDR2 ANQGSEA. The CDR3 is 15 amino acids. The CDR3 nucleotides are TGCAGCGTTACTCAAAGCGAACGAGGGCCAGATACGCAGTATTTT. Protein: CSVTQSERGPDTQYF.

This sequence joins TRBV19 and TRBJ1-3; D unresolved. With 5 bases removed from V and 2 bases from J, the gap between germline ends came to 16 bases. Germline CDR1 is LNHDA and CDR2 is SQIVND (reference sequence). The CDR3 runs 16 residues. This CDR3 is CASSFVAAQAGNTIYF. The DNA for the CDR3 is TGTGCCAGTAGTTTCGTAGCGGCCCAGGCTGGAAACACCATATATTTT.

This rearrangement joins TRBV5-4 to TRBJ2-7, with 8 bases that match TRBD2. The CDR3 contains 18 residues. J lost 3 bases, V lost 0 bases, and 14 bases had no gene match. Germline values: CDR1 SGHNT, CDR2 YYREEE (reference sequence). DNA for the CDR3: TGTGCCAGCAGCTTGGCCCCTTTCTCGGGAGGGGCAAACTACGAGCAGTACTTC. Encoded protein: CASSLAPFSGGANYEQYF.

In its sample, this clone was seen once. The gene calls are TRBV7-2 and TRBJ1-1, with a weak D call TRBD1 (6 bases). The germline CDR1 and CDR2 sequences are SGHTA and FQGNSA. This CDR3 spans 15 amino acids. V lost 6 bases to trimming and J lost 0 bases, with 14 bases between them. Here the CDR3 DNA reads TGTGCCAGCAGATTGTCAGGGGCTTTGAACACTGAAGCTTTCTTT. Translated, it gives CASRLSGALNTEAFF.

This chain links TRBV27 with TRBJ1-1; TRBD1 is a possible D gene (6 bases). The CDR3 runs 15 residues. The ends were cut back, 5 bases at V and 5 bases at J, with 18 bases in the middle. Germline V gene lookup returns CDR1 MNHEY and CDR2 SMNVEV (reference sequence). CDR3 region: CASSPTTGPRTEAFF. In nucleotides, the CDR3 is TGTGCCAGCAGTCCCACAACAGGGCCTAGGACTGAAGCTTTCTTT.

The chain employs TRBV19 and TRBJ1-1; no clear D. Trimming cost V 1 base and J 6 bases, with 9 bases left between them. This CDR3 has 13 residues. Germline CDR1 and CDR2: LNHDA and SQIVND (reference sequence). The CDR3 coding sequence is TGTGCCAGTAGTATAGCTTTGCAGGCTGAAGCTTTCTTT. Protein sequence: CASSIALQAEAFF.

The chain joins TRBV27 to TRBJ1-5; no firm D call. The CDR3 is 18 residues long. V was clipped by 0 bases and J by 3 bases, with 18 bases between them. Germline lookup yields CDR1 MNHEY and CDR2 SMNVEV (reference sequence). The CDR3 nucleotides read TGTGCCAGCAGTTTATCTTCACAGCTTTCCTTGCCCAATCAGCCCCAGCATTTT. Residues: CASSLSSQLSLPNQPQHF.

The DNA of the CDR3 is TGTGCCAGCATGCTTGCGGTTCAGCCCCAGCATTTT. Amino acid sequence: CASMLAVQPQHF. The chain uses TRBV28 and TRBJ1-5; the D is unclear. CDR1 and CDR2 (germline): MDHEN, SYDVKM. Deletions cut 7 bases from V and 6 bases from J, with 10 bases between. CDR3 length: 12 amino acids.

This chain connects TRBV9 to TRBJ1-1; D not certain. CDR3 size: 12 residues. Trimming left V 2 bases short and J 1 base short, with 3 bases between. The V gene's germline CDR1 is SGDLS and CDR2 YYNGEE. The DNA of the CDR3 is TGTGCCAGCAGCGTCCAGAACACTGAAGCTTTCTTT. It codes for CASSVQNTEAFF.

The chain links TRBV7-3 to TRBJ1-2; 7 nucleotides align to TRBD1. Germline V CDR1 and CDR2: SGHTA, FQGTGA. With V trimmed by 4 bases and J by 6 bases, 5 bases remained unmatched. The CDR3 extends over 13 amino acids. The CDR3 reads CASSSLDRDGYTF. In nucleotides, the CDR3 is TGTGCCAGCAGCTCCTTAGACAGGGATGGCTACACCTTC.

The chain uses TRBV9 and TRBJ2-2; D is possibly TRBD1 (5 bases). This CDR3 is 13 amino acids long. Germline CDR1 reads SGDLS; CDR2 reads YYNGEE. Trimming stripped 3 bases from V and 6 bases from J, with 9 bases between. The CDR3 DNA sequence: TGTGCCAGCAGCGCAGGGTCCTCCGGGGAGCTGTTTTTT. Protein sequence: CASSAGSSGELFF.

The CDR3 DNA follows: TGCAGCGTTGAAGACCGCGACTATGGCTACACCTTC. It codes for CSVEDRDYGYTF. This chain links TRBV29-1 with TRBJ1-2; D remains unclear. Germline V gene lookup returns CDR1 SQVTM and CDR2 ANQGSEA. With 0 bases removed from V and 3 bases from J, the gap between germline ends came to 5 bases. This CDR3 is 12 amino acids long.

This chain connects TRBV4-3 to TRBJ1-2, with no clear D. Looked up from germline, CDR1 is LGHNA and CDR2 is YSLEER. The V gene lost 0 bases and the J gene lost 5 bases, with 16 bases spanning the gap. This CDR3 spans 16 amino acids. The CDR3 bases are TGCGCCAGCAGCCAAGATTACGGGGATGGATGGTATGGCTACACCTTC. Its protein is CASSQDYGDGWYGYTF.

The chain couples TRBV28 to TRBJ2-3; no clear D. Germline V gene lookup returns CDR1 MDHEN and CDR2 SYDVKM. V lost 3 bases and J lost 0, with 10 bases in between. The CDR3 covers 15 residues. CDR3 residues: CASSFLRSSTDTQYF. The CDR3 DNA sequence: TGTGCCAGCAGTTTTCTGCGAAGCAGCACAGATACGCAGTATTTT.

The V gene is TRBV28, the J gene TRBJ1-1; possible D gene TRBD1, 5 bases. V lost 5 bases to trimming and J lost 5 bases, with 9 bases between them. The V gene's germline CDR1 is MDHEN and CDR2 SYDVKM. This CDR3 region has 12 residues. This CDR3 is CASSTGGTEAFF. The CDR3 nucleotides read TGTGCCAGCAGTACCGGGGGGACTGAAGCTTTCTTT.

This rearrangement joins TRBV15 to TRBJ1-2; D remains ambiguous. V was trimmed by 5 bases and J by 8 bases, leaving 15 bases between them. Germline CDR1 reads LNHNV; CDR2 reads YYDKDF (reference sequence). This CDR3 comprises 13 residues. The CDR3 DNA sequence: TGTGCCACCAGCCAAGATTATATCTACGGCTACACCTTC. Its translation: CATSQDYIYGYTF.

The chain joins TRBV6-1 to TRBJ2-5; D perhaps matches TRBD2 (6 bases). This CDR3 region has 13 residues. Germline V gene data show CDR1 as MNHNS and CDR2 as SASEGT. V was trimmed by 5 bases and J by 7 bases, leaving 14 bases between them. The CDR3 sequence: CASSTPIGGTQYF. The DNA of the CDR3 is TGTGCCAGCAGTACACCCATCGGGGGGACCCAGTACTTC.

This rearrangement joins TRBV7-8 to TRBJ2-3, with D perhaps TRBD1 (6 bases). The length of the CDR3 is 16 residues. Germline V lookup: CDR1 SGHVS, CDR2 FQNEAQ. The germline V and J ends were trimmed by 5 bases and 0 bases, with 15 bases remaining between them. CDR3 residues: CASSPHRVRSTDTQYF. CDR3 coding DNA: TGTGCCAGCAGCCCGCACAGGGTCCGAAGCACAGATACGCAGTATTTT.

The gene calls are TRBV13 and TRBJ1-1; weak D call: TRBD1 (6 bases). The germline gives CDR1 PRHDT, CDR2 FYEKMQ (reference sequence). This CDR3 has 15 residues. Trimming took 1 base from V and 1 from J, leaving 10 bases between them. CDR3 region: CASSLAVGGNTEAFF. CDR3 DNA sequence: TGTGCCAGCAGCTTAGCAGTAGGGGGGAACACTGAAGCTTTCTTT.

V gene TRBV2 combines with J gene TRBJ2-7; 7 bases agree with TRBD2. The CDR3 spans 15 residues. Germline V CDR1 and CDR2: SNHLY, FYNNEI. Losses at the gene ends were 3 bases for V and 2 bases for J; bases not matched to a gene: 7. CDR3 coding DNA: TGTGCCAGCAGTGATATGGGGACTACCACCTACGAGCAGTACTTC. Translation gives CASSDMGTTTYEQYF.

V and J are TRBV7-2 and TRBJ2-5, with D unclear. The germline V and J ends were trimmed by 8 bases and 5 bases, with 12 bases remaining between them. The CDR3 sequence is 12 residues long. Germline CDR1 is SGHTA and CDR2 is FQGNSA. The CDR3 loop is CASQATRETQYF. The CDR3 region has the DNA TGTGCCAGCCAAGCCACCCGGGAGACCCAGTACTTC.

This chain connects TRBV27 to TRBJ2-7; D gene unclear. In germline, CDR1 is MNHEY, CDR2 SMNVEV (reference sequence). The CDR3 contains 14 residues. V was clipped by 4 bases and J by 0 bases, with 10 bases between them. The CDR3 bases are TGTGCCAGCAGTTATTCAGGATACTCCTACGAGCAGTACTTC. Its translation is CASSYSGYSYEQYF.

This chain connects TRBV5-1 to TRBJ2-1; TRBD2 is a possible D gene (6 bases). The CDR3 runs to 15 residues. Germline values: CDR1 SGHRS, CDR2 YFSETQ. V lost 0 bases and J lost 9, with 16 bases in between. The CDR3 sequence: CASSLVLAGGSEQFF. The DNA for the CDR3 is TGCGCCAGCAGCTTGGTACTAGCAGGAGGGAGTGAGCAGTTCTTC.

The chain recombines TRBV18 with TRBJ2-7; 8 bases fit TRBD1. J gave up 4 bases and V 0 bases, and 5 bases lay outside the gene matches. Germline loops: CDR1 KGHSH, CDR2 LQKENI. This CDR3 spans 15 amino acids. CDR3 nucleotides: TGTGCCAGCTCACCACCAGACAGGGGATTTTACGAGCAGTACTTC. Residues: CASSPPDRGFYEQYF.